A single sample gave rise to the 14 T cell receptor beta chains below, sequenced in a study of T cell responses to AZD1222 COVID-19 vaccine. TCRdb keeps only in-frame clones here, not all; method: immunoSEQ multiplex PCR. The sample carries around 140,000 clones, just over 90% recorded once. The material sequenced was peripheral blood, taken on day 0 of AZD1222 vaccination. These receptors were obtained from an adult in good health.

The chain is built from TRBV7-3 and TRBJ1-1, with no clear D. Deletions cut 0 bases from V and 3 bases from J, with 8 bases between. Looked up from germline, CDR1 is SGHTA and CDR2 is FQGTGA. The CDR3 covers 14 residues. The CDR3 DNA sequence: TGTGCCAGCAGCTTAACGAGCGGGGACACTGAAGCTTTCTTT. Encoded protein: CASSLTSGDTEAFF.

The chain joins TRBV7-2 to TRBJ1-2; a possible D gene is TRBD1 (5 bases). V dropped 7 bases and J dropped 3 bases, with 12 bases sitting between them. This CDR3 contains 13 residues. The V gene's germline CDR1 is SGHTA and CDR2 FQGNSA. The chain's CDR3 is CASTGGGYYGYTF. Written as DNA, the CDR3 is TGTGCCAGCACCGGCGGGGGTTACTATGGCTACACCTTC.

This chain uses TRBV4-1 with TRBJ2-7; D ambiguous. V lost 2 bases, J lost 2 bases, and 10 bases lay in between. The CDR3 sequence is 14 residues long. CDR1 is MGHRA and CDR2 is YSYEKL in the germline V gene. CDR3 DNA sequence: TGCGCCAGCAGCCAACTAGGGTTCGCCTACGAGCAGTACTTC. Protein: CASSQLGFAYEQYF.

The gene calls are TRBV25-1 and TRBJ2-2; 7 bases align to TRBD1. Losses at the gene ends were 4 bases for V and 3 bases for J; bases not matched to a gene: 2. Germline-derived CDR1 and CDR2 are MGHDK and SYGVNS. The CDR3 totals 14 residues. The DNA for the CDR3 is TGTGCCAGCAGTGGTGACAGGGACACCGGGGAGCTGTTTTTT. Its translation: CASSGDRDTGELFF.

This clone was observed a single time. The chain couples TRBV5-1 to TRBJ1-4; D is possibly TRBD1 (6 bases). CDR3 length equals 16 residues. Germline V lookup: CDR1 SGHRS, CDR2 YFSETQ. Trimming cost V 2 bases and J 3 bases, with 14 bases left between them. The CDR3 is CASSFISGASNEKLFF. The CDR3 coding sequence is TGCGCCAGCAGCTTCATTTCAGGGGCCTCTAATGAAAAACTGTTTTTT. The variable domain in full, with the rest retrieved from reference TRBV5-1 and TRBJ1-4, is KAGVTQTPRYLIKTRGQQVTLSCSPISGHRSVSWYQQTPGQGLQFLFEYFSETQRNKGNFPGRFSGRQFSNSRSEMNVSTLELGDSALYLCASSFISGASNEKLFFGSGTQLSVL.

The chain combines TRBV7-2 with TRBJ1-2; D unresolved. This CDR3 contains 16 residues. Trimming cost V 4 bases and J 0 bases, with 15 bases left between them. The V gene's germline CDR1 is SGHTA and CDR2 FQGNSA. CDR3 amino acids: CASSSWEALSNYGYTF. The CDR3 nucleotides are TGTGCCAGCAGCTCCTGGGAGGCCCTATCTAACTATGGCTACACCTTC.

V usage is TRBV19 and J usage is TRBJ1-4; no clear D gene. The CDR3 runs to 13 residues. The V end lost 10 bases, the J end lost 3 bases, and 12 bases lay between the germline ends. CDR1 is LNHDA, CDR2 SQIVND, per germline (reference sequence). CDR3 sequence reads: CATIDRANEKLFF. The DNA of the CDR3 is TGTGCCACTATTGATAGGGCTAATGAAAAACTGTTTTTT.

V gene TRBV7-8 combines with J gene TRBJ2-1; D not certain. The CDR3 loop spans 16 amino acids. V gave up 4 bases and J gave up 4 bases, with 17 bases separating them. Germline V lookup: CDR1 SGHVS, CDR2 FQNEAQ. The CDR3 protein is CASSYTAPGTYNEQFF. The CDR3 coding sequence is TGTGCCAGCAGCTATACAGCACCCGGAACTTACAATGAGCAGTTCTTC.

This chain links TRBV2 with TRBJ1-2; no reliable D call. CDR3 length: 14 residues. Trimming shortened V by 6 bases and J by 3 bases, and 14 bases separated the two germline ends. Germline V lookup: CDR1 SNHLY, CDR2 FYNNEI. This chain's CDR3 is CASSPGKKDYGYTF. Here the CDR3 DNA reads TGTGCCAGCAGCCCCGGGAAGAAGGACTATGGCTACACCTTC.

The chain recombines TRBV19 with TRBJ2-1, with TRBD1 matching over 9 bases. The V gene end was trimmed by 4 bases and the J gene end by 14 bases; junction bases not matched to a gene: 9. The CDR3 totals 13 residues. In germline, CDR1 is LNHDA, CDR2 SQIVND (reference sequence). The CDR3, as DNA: TGTGCCAGTAGTAACTACACCGGGACAGGGAAGTTCTTC. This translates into CASSNYTGTGKFF.

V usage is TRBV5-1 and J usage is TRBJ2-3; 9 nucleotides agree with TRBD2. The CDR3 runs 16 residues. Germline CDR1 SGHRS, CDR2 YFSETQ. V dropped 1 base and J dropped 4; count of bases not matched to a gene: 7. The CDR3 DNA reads TGCGCCAGCAGCTTGTTTCGGCGGGAGGGAGCAGATACGCAGTATTTT. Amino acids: CASSLFRREGADTQYF. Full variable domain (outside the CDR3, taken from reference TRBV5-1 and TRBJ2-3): KAGVTQTPRYLIKTRGQQVTLSCSPISGHRSVSWYQQTPGQGLQFLFEYFSETQRNKGNFPGRFSGRQFSNSRSEMNVSTLELGDSALYLCASSLFRREGADTQYFGPGTRLTVL.

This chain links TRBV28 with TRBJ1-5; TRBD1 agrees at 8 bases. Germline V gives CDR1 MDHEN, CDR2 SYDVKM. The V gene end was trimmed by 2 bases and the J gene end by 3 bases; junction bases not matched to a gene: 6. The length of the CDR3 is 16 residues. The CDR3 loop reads CASSLRQGHNNQPQHF. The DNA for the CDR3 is TGTGCCAGCAGTTTACGACAGGGGCATAACAATCAGCCCCAGCATTTT.

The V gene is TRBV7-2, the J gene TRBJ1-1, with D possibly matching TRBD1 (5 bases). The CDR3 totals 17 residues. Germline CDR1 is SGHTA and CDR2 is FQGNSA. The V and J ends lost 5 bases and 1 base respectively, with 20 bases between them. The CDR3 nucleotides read TGTGCCAGCAGCCCTCCAGTCCAGTGGGGCGGGAACACTGAAGCTTTCTTT. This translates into CASSPPVQWGGNTEAFF.

The CDR3 bases are TGTGCCAGCAGCTTAACAGGGGGTGAGGGTGAAGCTTTCTTT. Translating it yields CASSLTGGEGEAFF. The V gene is TRBV5-6, the J gene TRBJ1-1; TRBD1 aligns across 8 bases. The CDR3 covers 14 residues. Unmatched junction bases numbered 7, after V lost 2 bases and J lost 7 bases. Germline values: CDR1 SGHDT, CDR2 YYEEEE.